The 18 T cell receptor beta chains below come from one sample, sequenced in a study of blood T cell repertoires in COVID-19. Produced via immunoSEQ multiplex PCR; TCRdb's table is partial and in-frame only. Of roughly 320,000 clones in the sample, approximately 90% were seen once. Specimen: PBMCs or T cells enriched from blood (not recorded which). These receptors originate from a woman aged 25 to 45 who had been exposed to COVID-19.

The V and J genes are TRBV27 and TRBJ1-1; D is undetermined. The CDR3 extends over 16 amino acids. Trimming took off 1 base at V and 6 bases at J, with 18 bases between the two ends. Germline V gene lookup returns CDR1 MNHEY and CDR2 SMNVEV (reference sequence). Written as DNA, the CDR3 is TGTGCCAGCAGTTTATTTGGCGTTATGGGGAGCGCTGAAGCTTTCTTT. Translated: CASSLFGVMGSAEAFF.

V is TRBV9 and J is TRBJ2-3, with 10 bases aligning to TRBD2. Germline V lookup: CDR1 SGDLS, CDR2 YYNGEE. J gave up 0 bases and V 4 bases, and 11 bases lay outside the gene matches. This CDR3 has 18 residues. The CDR3 bases are TGTGCCAGCAGCTCATTCAAGACTAGCGGGCACAGCACAGATACGCAGTATTTT. Translated: CASSSFKTSGHSTDTQYF.

This clone has a handful of counts. This rearrangement joins TRBV27 to TRBJ1-1; D gene uncertain. The germline V gene has CDR1 MNHEY and CDR2 SMNVEV (reference sequence). The V end was cut by 5 bases, the J end by 7 bases, with 11 bases between. The CDR3 runs 12 residues. CDR3 residues: CASSPDWGEAFF. The CDR3 DNA reads as TGTGCCAGCAGTCCGGACTGGGGTGAAGCTTTCTTT.

The V and J genes are TRBV7-9 and TRBJ1-1; perhaps TRBD1 as D (5 bases). Germline assignment: CDR1 SEHNR and CDR2 FQNEAQ (reference sequence). Trimming pared 3 bases from V and 10 bases from J, leaving 12 bases between. There are 12 residues in the CDR3. The CDR3 here is CASSLLEGTAFF. The CDR3 DNA reads as TGTGCCAGCAGCTTGCTGGAGGGGACAGCTTTCTTT. The full variable domain, in which reference TRBV7-9 and TRBJ1-1 provide the parts outside the CDR3, is DTGVSQNPRHKITKRGQNVTFRCDPISEHNRLYWYRQTLGQGPEFLTYFQNEAQLEKSRLLSDRFSAERPKGSFSTLEIQRTEQGDSAMYLCASSLLEGTAFFGQGTRLTVV.

This clone turned up a few times. The gene calls are TRBV4-1 and TRBJ2-7, with a weak D call TRBD2 (6 bases). There are 13 residues in the CDR3. V was cut by 5 bases and J by 6 bases, with 14 bases left in between. Germline CDR1 and CDR2: MGHRA and YSYEKL. CDR3 DNA sequence: TGCGCCAGCAGCTCAAAAGCCGGGAGCGAGCAGTACTTC. Residues: CASSSKAGSEQYF.

The V and J genes are TRBV6-5 and TRBJ1-2; 8 bases align to TRBD1. Germline lookup yields CDR1 MNHEY and CDR2 SVGAGI. Losses at the gene ends were 5 bases for V and 6 bases for J; bases not matched to a gene: 11. This CDR3 spans 15 amino acids. The CDR3 protein is CASSKRTGNFHGYTF. The CDR3 DNA reads TGTGCCAGCAGTAAACGGACAGGGAATTTCCATGGCTACACCTTC.

V and J are TRBV5-1 and TRBJ2-5, with 9 bases that match TRBD1. V gave up 5 bases and J gave up 5 bases; unmatched junction bases: 4. The CDR3 is 13 amino acids. Germline V gives CDR1 SGHRS, CDR2 YFSETQ. The CDR3 here is CASREGQGETQYF. In DNA, the CDR3 is TGCGCCAGCAGGGAGGGACAGGGTGAGACCCAGTACTTC.

CDR3 region: CASSIPGQGRYGYTF. In DNA, the CDR3 is TGTGCCAGTAGTATCCCGGGACAGGGGAGGTATGGCTACACCTTC. The chain combines TRBV19 with TRBJ1-2; TRBD1 matches at 10 bases. V lost 3 bases, J lost 5 bases, and 6 bases stayed unmatched. The CDR3 is 15 amino acids. Germline V gene data show CDR1 as LNHDA and CDR2 as SQIVND (reference sequence). Supplemented by reference TRBV19 and TRBJ1-2, the full variable domain reads DGGITQSPKYLFRKEGQNVTLSCEQNLNHDAMYWYRQDPGQGLRLIYYSQIVNDFQKGDIAEGYSVSREKKESFPLTVTSAQKNPTAFYLCASSIPGQGRYGYTFGSGTRLTVV.

The CDR3 loop is CASSVAATGSNEQFF. CDR3 DNA sequence: TGTGCCAGCAGCGTAGCAGCGACAGGGTCCAATGAGCAGTTCTTC. V gene TRBV9 combines with J gene TRBJ2-1; 7 bases line up with TRBD1. Germline values: CDR1 SGDLS, CDR2 YYNGEE. The CDR3 sequence is 15 residues long. After removal of 0 bases from V and 6 bases from J, the junction contained 6 bases not matched to a gene.

V and J are TRBV2 and TRBJ1-1, with 8 bases identical to TRBD1. The trim removed 10 bases at V and 3 bases at J, leaving 7 bases unmatched. From germline, CDR1 is SNHLY and CDR2 FYNNEI. This CDR3 comprises 13 residues. The CDR3 sequence is CANNRGLDTEAFF. Written as DNA, the CDR3 is TGTGCCAACAACAGGGGGTTGGACACTGAAGCTTTCTTT.

This clone was detected only once. The chain recombines TRBV19 with TRBJ2-7, with 9 bases that match TRBD1. Germline values: CDR1 LNHDA, CDR2 SQIVND (reference sequence). The V gene end was trimmed by 3 bases and the J gene end by 6 bases; junction bases not matched to a gene: 9. The CDR3 is made up of 15 amino acids. In DNA, the CDR3 is TGTGCCAGTAGTATTATACGGGACAGGGTCCTCGAGCAGTACTTC. Translating it yields CASSIIRDRVLEQYF. Full variable domain (missing parts from reference TRBV19 and TRBJ2-7): DGGITQSPKYLFRKEGQNVTLSCEQNLNHDAMYWYRQDPGQGLRLIYYSQIVNDFQKGDIAEGYSVSREKKESFPLTVTSAQKNPTAFYLCASSIIRDRVLEQYFGPGTRLTVT.

The rearrangement links TRBV7-2 to TRBJ1-5; 7 nucleotides agree with TRBD1. The germline CDR1 and CDR2 sequences are SGHTA and FQGNSA. V was pared by 3 bases and J by 3 bases, with 2 bases of the junction left unmatched. This CDR3 is built from 14 residues. The CDR3 bases are TGTGCCAGCAGCTTGACAGGGAACAATCAGCCCCAGCATTTT. It yields the protein CASSLTGNNQPQHF.

The chain uses TRBV19 and TRBJ1-4; no reliable D call. Deletions cut 5 bases from V and 5 bases from J, with 18 bases between. The CDR3 sequence is 16 residues long. The germline V gene has CDR1 LNHDA and CDR2 SQIVND (reference sequence). This CDR3 is CASSSRLGVANEKLFF. The CDR3 region has the DNA TGTGCCAGTAGTTCCCGCCTCGGGGTCGCGAATGAAAAACTGTTTTTT.

Comment on this clone: This CDR3 is also generated by other DNA sequences in the sample. This sequence joins TRBV9 and TRBJ2-3, with TRBD2 matching over 13 bases. This CDR3 contains 17 residues. Trimming at V came to 2 bases and at J to 0 bases, leaving 3 bases not matched to a gene. Looked up from germline, CDR1 is SGDLS and CDR2 is YYNGEE. The CDR3 sequence is CASSVGLAGTSTDTQYF. CDR3 DNA sequence: TGTGCCAGCAGCGTGGGACTAGCGGGGACAAGCACAGATACGCAGTATTTT.

The chain is built from TRBV5-1 and TRBJ2-3; TRBD2 agrees at 12 bases. The CDR3 is made up of 16 amino acids. V dropped 5 bases and J dropped 6; count of bases not matched to a gene: 10. Germline lookup yields CDR1 SGHRS and CDR2 YFSETQ. The CDR3 region has the DNA TGCGCCAGCAGTATTGCCCTAGCGGGGGGGCCCGATACGCAGTATTTT. As protein: CASSIALAGGPDTQYF.

This clone was detected once. The rearrangement links TRBV28 to TRBJ1-1, with D maybe TRBD1 (5 bases). There are 14 residues in the CDR3. The germline gives CDR1 MDHEN, CDR2 SYDVKM. The V gene lost 4 bases and the J gene lost 1 base, with 10 bases spanning the gap. The CDR3 protein is CASSYRMGNTEAFF. The CDR3 region has the DNA TGTGCCAGCAGTTACAGGATGGGGAACACTGAAGCTTTCTTT.

This rearrangement joins TRBV23-1 to TRBJ1-2; 11 bases agree with TRBD1. TRBV23-1 is recorded as an ORF, its role being uncertain. Trimming took 4 bases from V and 4 from J; bases not matched to a gene: 8. The CDR3 extends over 16 amino acids. CDR3 sequence: CASSRPRTGGPYGYTF. CDR3 coding DNA: TGCGCCAGCAGTCGACCACGGACAGGGGGCCCCTATGGCTACACCTTC.

The chain uses TRBV19 and TRBJ2-7, with 8 bases fitting TRBD1. J was trimmed by 5 bases and V by 9 bases; bases with no gene match: 18. The CDR3 totals 16 residues. Germline CDR1 and CDR2: LNHDA and SQIVND (reference sequence). The DNA of the CDR3 is TGTGCCAGCCGCCGTTTTTGGACAGGGTTCGGCGACGAGCAGTACTTC. Its protein is CASRRFWTGFGDEQYF.